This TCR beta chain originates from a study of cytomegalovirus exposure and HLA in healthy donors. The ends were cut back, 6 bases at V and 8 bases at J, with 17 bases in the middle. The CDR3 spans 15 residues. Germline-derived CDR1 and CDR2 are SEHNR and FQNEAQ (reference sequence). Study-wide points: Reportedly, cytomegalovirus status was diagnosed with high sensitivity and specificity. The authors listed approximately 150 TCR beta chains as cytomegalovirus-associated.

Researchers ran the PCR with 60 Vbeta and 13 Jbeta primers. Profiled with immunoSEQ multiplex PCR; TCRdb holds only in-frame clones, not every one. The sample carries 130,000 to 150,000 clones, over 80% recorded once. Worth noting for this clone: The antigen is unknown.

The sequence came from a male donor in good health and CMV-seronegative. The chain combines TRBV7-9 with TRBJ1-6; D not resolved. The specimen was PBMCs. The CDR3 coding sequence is TGTGCCAGCAGTCGGGGAGACTCCACGGATTCACCCCTCCACTTT. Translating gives CASSRGDSTDSPLHF. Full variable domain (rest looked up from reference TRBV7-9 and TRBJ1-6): DTGVSQNPRHKITKRGQNVTFRCDPISEHNRLYWYRQTLGQGPEFLTYFQNEAQLEKSRLLSDRFSAERPKGSFSTLEIQRTEQGDSAMYLCASSRGDSTDSPLHFGNGTRLTVT.